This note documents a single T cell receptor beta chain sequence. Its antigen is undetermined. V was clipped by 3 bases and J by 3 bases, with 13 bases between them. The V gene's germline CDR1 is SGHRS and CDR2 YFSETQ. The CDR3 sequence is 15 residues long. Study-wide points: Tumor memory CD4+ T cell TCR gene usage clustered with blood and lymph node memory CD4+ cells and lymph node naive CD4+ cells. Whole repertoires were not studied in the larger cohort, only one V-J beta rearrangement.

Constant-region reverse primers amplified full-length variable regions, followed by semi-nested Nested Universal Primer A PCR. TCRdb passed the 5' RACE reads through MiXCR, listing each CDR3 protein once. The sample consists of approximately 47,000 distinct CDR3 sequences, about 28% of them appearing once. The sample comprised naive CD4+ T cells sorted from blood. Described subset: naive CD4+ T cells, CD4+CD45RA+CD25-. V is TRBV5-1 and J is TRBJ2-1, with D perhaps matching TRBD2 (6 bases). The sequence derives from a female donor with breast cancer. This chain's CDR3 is CASSSLPGDYNEQFF. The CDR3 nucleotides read TGCGCCAGCAGCTCCCTGCCGGGGGACTACAATGAGCAGTTCTTC.